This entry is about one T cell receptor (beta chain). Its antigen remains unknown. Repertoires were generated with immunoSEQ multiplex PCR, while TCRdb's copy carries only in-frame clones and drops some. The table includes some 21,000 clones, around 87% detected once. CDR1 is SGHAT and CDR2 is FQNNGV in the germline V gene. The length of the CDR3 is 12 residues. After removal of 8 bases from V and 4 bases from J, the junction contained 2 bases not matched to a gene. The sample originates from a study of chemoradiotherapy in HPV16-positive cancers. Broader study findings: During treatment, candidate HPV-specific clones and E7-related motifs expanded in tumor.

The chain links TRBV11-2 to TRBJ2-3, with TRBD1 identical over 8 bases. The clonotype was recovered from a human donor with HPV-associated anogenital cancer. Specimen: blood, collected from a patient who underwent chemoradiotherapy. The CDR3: CASRTGPDTQYF. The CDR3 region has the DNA TGTGCCAGCCGGACAGGGCCAGATACGCAGTATTTT.